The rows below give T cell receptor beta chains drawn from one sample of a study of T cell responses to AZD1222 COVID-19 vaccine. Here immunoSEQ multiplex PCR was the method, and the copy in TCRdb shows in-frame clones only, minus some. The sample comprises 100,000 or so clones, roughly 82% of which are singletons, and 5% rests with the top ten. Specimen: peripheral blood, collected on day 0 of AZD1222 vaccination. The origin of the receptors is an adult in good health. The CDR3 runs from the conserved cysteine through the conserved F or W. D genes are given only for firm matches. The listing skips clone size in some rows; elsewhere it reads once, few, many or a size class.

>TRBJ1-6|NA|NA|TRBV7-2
CASSLYPGGGNSPLHF
TGTGCCAGCAGTCTATACCCGGGGGGTGGCAATTCACCCCTCCACTTT
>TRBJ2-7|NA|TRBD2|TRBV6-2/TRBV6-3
CASSIAGIKTYEQYF
TGTGCCAGCAGCATAGCGGGGATAAAGACCTACGAGCAGTACTTC
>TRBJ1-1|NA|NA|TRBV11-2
CASSLALGRNTEAFF
TGTGCCAGCAGCTTAGCTTTGGGCCGAAACACTGAAGCTTTCTTT
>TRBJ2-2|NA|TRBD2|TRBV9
CASSVVKGGLAGNTGELFF
TGTGCCAGCAGCGTTGTGAAAGGGGGACTAGCGGGGAACACCGGGGAGCTGTTTTTT
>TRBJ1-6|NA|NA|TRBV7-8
CASSLAQGWGNSPLHF
TGTGCCAGCAGCTTAGCGCAGGGGTGGGGTAATTCACCCCTCCACTTT
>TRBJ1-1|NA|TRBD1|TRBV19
CASRRDSLWETEAFF
TGTGCCAGTAGGCGGGACAGCCTTTGGGAAACTGAAGCTTTCTTT
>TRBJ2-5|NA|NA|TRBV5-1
CASSSSGETQYF
TGCGCCAGCAGCTCGTCCGGAGAGACCCAGTACTTC
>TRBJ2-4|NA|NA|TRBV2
CASSERSGIQYF
TGTGCCAGCAGTGAAAGGTCGGGCATTCAGTACTTC
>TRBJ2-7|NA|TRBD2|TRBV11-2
CASSLVRGGTYEQYF
TGTGCCAGCAGCTTAGTTCGCGGGGGAACTTACGAGCAGTACTTC
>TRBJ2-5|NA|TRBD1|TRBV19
CASKAAGQGKTQYF
TGTGCCAGTAAAGCTGCGGGACAGGGGAAGACCCAGTACTTC
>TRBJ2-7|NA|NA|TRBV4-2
CASSQDLAPTEQYF
TGTGCCAGCAGCCAAGATTTGGCCCCCACCGAGCAGTACTTC
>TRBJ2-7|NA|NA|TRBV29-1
CSAGTYSYEQYF
TGCAGCGCCGGGACTTACTCCTACGAGCAGTACTTC
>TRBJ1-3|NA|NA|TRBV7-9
CASSLEGPGTPSSGNTIYF
TGTGCCAGCAGCTTAGAGGGGCCCGGGACACCGAGCTCTGGAAACACCATATATTTT
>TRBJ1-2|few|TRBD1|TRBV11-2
CASSQGGVFHGYTF
TGTGCCAGCAGCCAAGGGGGCGTATTCCATGGCTACACCTTC
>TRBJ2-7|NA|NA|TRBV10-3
CAISESRWGQQYF
TGTGCCATCAGTGAGTCGAGATGGGGACAGCAGTACTTC
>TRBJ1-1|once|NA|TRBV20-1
CSARRAEAFF
TGCAGTGCCCGGAGGGCTGAAGCTTTCTTT
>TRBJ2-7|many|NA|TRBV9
CASSKGGQYHEQYF
TGTGCCAGCAGCAAGGGGGGACAGTATCACGAGCAGTACTTC
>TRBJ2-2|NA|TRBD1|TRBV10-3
CAISEVAGRQGNTGELFF
TGTGCCATCAGTGAGGTGGCGGGCAGACAGGGTAACACCGGGGAGCTGTTTTTT
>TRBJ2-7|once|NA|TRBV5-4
CASSLDGPYEQYF
TGTGCCAGCAGCTTAGACGGTCCCTACGAGCAGTACTTC
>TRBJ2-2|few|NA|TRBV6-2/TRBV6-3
CASSPRPGGRGTGELFF
TGTGCCAGCAGCCCTAGACCGGGGGGCCGGGGAACCGGGGAGCTGTTTTTT
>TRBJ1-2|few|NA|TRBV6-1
CASSDPRREGYTF
TGTGCCAGCAGTGATCCTCGTAGGGAAGGCTACACCTTC
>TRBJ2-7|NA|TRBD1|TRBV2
CASRRTGESYEQYF
TGTGCCAGCAGAAGGACAGGGGAATCCTACGAGCAGTACTTC
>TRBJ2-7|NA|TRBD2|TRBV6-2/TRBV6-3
CASSSTSGRYEQYF
TGTGCCAGCAGTTCGACTAGCGGGAGGTACGAGCAGTACTTC
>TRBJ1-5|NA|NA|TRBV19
CASSIRSGNQPQHF
TGTGCCAGTAGTATTCGGTCCGGCAATCAGCCCCAGCATTTT
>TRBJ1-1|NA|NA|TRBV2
CASSGYGGIYEAFF
TGTGCCAGCAGTGGGTACGGGGGGATTTACGAAGCTTTCTTT
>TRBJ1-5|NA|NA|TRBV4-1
CASSGQRNQPQHF
TGCGCCAGCAGTGGACAGCGCAATCAGCCCCAGCATTTT
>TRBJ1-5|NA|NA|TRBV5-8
CASSRLGRGNNQPQHF
TGTGCCAGCAGCCGACTTGGGAGAGGGAACAATCAGCCCCAGCATTTT
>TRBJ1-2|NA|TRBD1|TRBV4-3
CASSQTGQPLYGYTF
TGCGCCAGCAGCCAGACAGGGCAGCCACTCTATGGCTACACCTTC
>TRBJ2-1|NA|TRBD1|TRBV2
CASRSRTGSNEQFF
TGTGCCAGCAGAAGCAGGACAGGGTCCAATGAGCAGTTCTTC
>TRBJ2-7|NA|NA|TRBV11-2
CASSLGPRVSAYEQYF
TGTGCCAGCAGCTTAGGTCCCAGGGTCTCCGCTTACGAGCAGTACTTC
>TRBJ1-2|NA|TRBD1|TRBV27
CASRPGTGGFVRLYGYTF
TGTGCCAGCAGACCAGGGACAGGGGGTTTTGTAAGACTCTATGGCTACACCTTC
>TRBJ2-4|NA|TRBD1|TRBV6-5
CASRYQGAGNIQYF
TGTGCCAGCAGGTATCAGGGGGCCGGGAACATTCAGTACTTC
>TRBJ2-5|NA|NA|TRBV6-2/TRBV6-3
CASNPNLLGGETQYF
TGTGCCAGCAACCCCAACTTACTAGGAGGGGAGACCCAGTACTTC
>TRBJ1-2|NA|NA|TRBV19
CASSFDRSYYGYTF
TGTGCCAGTAGTTTTGACAGGAGCTACTATGGCTACACCTTC
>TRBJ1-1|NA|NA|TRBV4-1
CASSQDPRTASEGEAFF
TGCGCCAGCAGCCAAGACCCGAGGACAGCTTCCGAGGGTGAAGCTTTCTTT
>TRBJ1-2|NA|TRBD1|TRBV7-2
CASSLPQGAGGYTF
TGTGCCAGCAGCTTACCTCAGGGGGCGGGCGGCTACACCTTC
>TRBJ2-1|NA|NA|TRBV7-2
CASSFFGTQSYNEQFF
TGTGCCAGCAGCTTTTTCGGGACACAATCCTACAATGAGCAGTTCTTC
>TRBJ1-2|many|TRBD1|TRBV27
CASSSAGQINYGYTF
TGTGCCAGCAGTTCCGCGGGACAGATTAACTATGGCTACACCTTC
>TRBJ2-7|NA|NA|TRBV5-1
CASSLPTPGIGKPGLLTYEQYF
TGCGCCAGCAGCTTGCCCACACCCGGCATCGGAAAACCGGGACTTTTGACCTACGAGCAGTACTTC
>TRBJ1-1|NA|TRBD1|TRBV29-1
CSSKGQLNTEAFF
TGCAGCTCAAAGGGACAGCTGAACACTGAAGCTTTCTTT
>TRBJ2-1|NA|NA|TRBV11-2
CASSLEGGPGSNEQFF
TGTGCCAGCAGCTTAGAAGGGGGGCCTGGGTCGAATGAGCAGTTCTTC
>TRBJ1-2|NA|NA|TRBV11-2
CASSLVSGAINYGYTF
TGTGCCAGCAGCTTAGTGTCAGGGGCCATTAACTATGGCTACACCTTC
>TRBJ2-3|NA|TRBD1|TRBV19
CASSTNRGREDTQYF
TGTGCCAGTAGTACAAACAGGGGGCGCGAGGATACGCAGTATTTT
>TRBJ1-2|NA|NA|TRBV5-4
CASSLPGAWDGYTF
TGTGCCAGCAGCTTGCCCGGGGCCTGGGATGGCTACACCTTC
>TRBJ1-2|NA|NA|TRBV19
CASSIQQPNYGYTF
TGTGCCAGTAGTATCCAGCAACCTAACTATGGCTACACCTTC
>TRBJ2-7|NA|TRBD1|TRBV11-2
CASSTYRGSYEQYF
TGTGCCAGCAGCACATACAGGGGATCCTACGAGCAGTACTTC
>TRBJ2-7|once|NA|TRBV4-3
CASSQSPGDSYEQYF
TGCGCCAGCAGCCAATCGCCAGGGGACTCCTACGAGCAGTACTTC
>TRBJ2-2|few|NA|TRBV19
CASSIATIGTTKYTGELFF
TGTGCCAGTAGTATAGCAACCATCGGGACGACGAAGTACACCGGGGAGCTGTTTTTT
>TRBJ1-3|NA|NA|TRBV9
CASSVGGLTQGSFSGNTIYF
TGTGCCAGCAGCGTAGGGGGGCTGACCCAGGGCTCGTTCTCTGGAAACACCATATATTTT
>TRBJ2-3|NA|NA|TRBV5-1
CASSLRGVGTDTQYF
TGCGCCAGCAGCCTCAGGGGAGTTGGCACAGATACGCAGTATTTT
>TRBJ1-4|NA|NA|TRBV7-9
CASSYTGTTNEKLFF
TGTGCCAGCAGCTATACAGGGACTACTAATGAAAAACTGTTTTTT
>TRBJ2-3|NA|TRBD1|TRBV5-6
CASSFPTGVTDTQYF
TGTGCCAGCAGCTTCCCCACAGGGGTCACAGATACGCAGTATTTT
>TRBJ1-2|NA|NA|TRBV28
CASREATRDGYTF
TGTGCCAGCAGGGAAGCTACCAGGGATGGCTACACCTTC
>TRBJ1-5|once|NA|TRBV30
CACDSSNQPQHF
TGTGCCTGTGACAGTAGCAATCAGCCCCAGCATTTT
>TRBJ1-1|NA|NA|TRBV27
CASRVMGNTEAFF
TGTGCCAGCAGAGTTATGGGGAACACTGAAGCTTTCTTT
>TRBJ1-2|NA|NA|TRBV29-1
CSVEDRYSNYGYTF
TGCAGCGTTGAAGACAGGTACTCTAACTATGGCTACACCTTC
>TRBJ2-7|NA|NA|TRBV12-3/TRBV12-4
CASSLQGSYEQYF
TGTGCCAGCAGTTTACAGGGGTCCTACGAGCAGTACTTC